The 18 T cell receptor beta chains given below trace back to one sample, sequenced in a study of CD8+CD57+ T cells in acquired aplastic anemia. Patients who underwent sequencing had shown CD8+CD57+ cell expansion by flow cytometry. Template material for TCR beta VDJ and CDR3 profiling consisted of genomic DNA. TCRdb called the reads again in MiXCR, with one record for every CDR3 protein. Of 200,000 to 250,000 distinct CDR3 sequences in the sample, roughly half were seen once. Sequencing was carried out using sorted CD4+, CD8+, or CD8+CD57+ T cells (not recorded which) from PBMCs. These TCRs come from a human donor with aplastic anemia.

This clonotype appeared once. A read error may be the cause here, since a much bigger clone is one base away. The CDR3 does not end in the conserved phenylalanine or tryptophan, so this is likely a read error. J is TRBJ2-1 and V is TRBV5-6; TRBD1 matches 8 bases. Germline loops: CDR1 SGHDT, CDR2 YYEEEE. J lost 0 bases, V lost 4 bases, and 0 bases had no gene match. The CDR3 is made up of 14 amino acids. In DNA, the CDR3 is TGTGCCAGCAGCGGGACAGGCTCCTACAATGAGCAGTTCCTC. As protein: CASSGTGSYNEQFL.

This clonotype was recorded once. The rearrangement links TRBV7-9 to TRBJ2-1; TRBD2 matches at 8 bases. The CDR3 extends over 14 amino acids. Germline CDR1 SEHNR, CDR2 FQNEAQ (reference sequence). V lost 3 bases, J lost 2 bases, and 0 bases stayed unmatched. The CDR3 spells CASSLREAYNEQFF. The CDR3 coding sequence is TGTGCCAGCAGCTTGCGGGAGGCCTACAATGAGCAGTTCTTC.

The chain is built from TRBV19 and TRBJ2-1; possibly TRBD2 for D (5 bases). CDR3 length equals 16 residues. CDR1 is LNHDA, CDR2 SQIVND, per germline (reference sequence). Trimming removed 3 bases at V and 2 bases at J, with 14 bases between. The CDR3 loop reads CASSIPRGLAYNEQFF. Here the CDR3 DNA reads TGTGCCAGTAGTATCCCTCGGGGATTAGCCTACAATGAGCAGTTCTTC.

In its sample, this clonotype was seen many times. The CDR3 DNA reads TGCAGTGCTAGGGGGGACAGGGCGGCAGGGCAGCCCCAGCATTTT. As protein: CSARGDRAAGQPQHF. The chain carries TRBV20-1 and TRBJ1-5; TRBD1 matches at 9 bases. Germline assignment: CDR1 DFQATT and CDR2 SNEGSKA (reference sequence). The CDR3 is 15 residues long. Germline trimming cut 3 bases from V and 7 bases from J; bases unmatched to any gene: 10.

This clonotype has only a few counts. The rearrangement links TRBV6-2 or TRBV6-3 to TRBJ1-5; the D is unclear. The V end was cut by 5 bases, the J end by 5 bases, with 13 bases between. Germline V gives CDR1 MNHEY, CDR2 SVGEGT. The CDR3 has 14 amino acids. CDR3 sequence: CASSSHRLYQPQHF. For the CDR3, the DNA is TGTGCCAGCAGTAGCCACCGTCTGTATCAGCCCCAGCATTTT.

This chain uses TRBV29-1 with TRBJ2-1; 13 bases are a match to TRBD2. V was pared by 2 bases and J by 7 bases, with 5 bases of the junction left unmatched. The germline V gene encodes CDR1 SQVTM and CDR2 ANQGSEA. The CDR3 covers 15 residues. CDR3 DNA: TGCAGCGTTGAACCGGGACTAGCGGGGAGTAATGAGCAGTTCTTC. Residues: CSVEPGLAGSNEQFF.

CDR3 nucleotide sequence: TGTGCCACCAGCAGTTGGAGCGGGTGGTCTGAAGCTTTCTTT. Translated: CATSSWSGWSEAFF. This sequence joins TRBV15 and TRBJ1-1, with no clear D. This CDR3 has 14 amino acids. Germline V lookup: CDR1 LNHNV, CDR2 YYDKDF (reference sequence). V lost 3 bases, J lost 6 bases, and 14 bases lay in between.

This clonotype was picked up many times. The V and J genes are TRBV7-9 and TRBJ2-7; 9 nucleotides match TRBD2. V shed 3 bases, J shed 0 bases, and the junction held 3 bases outside the gene matches. The CDR3 length is 15 residues. Germline V gene data show CDR1 as SEHNR and CDR2 as FQNEAQ (reference sequence). The CDR3 DNA reads TGTGCCAGCAGCTTTAGCGGGAGCAGCTCCTACGAGCAGTACTTC. Protein: CASSFSGSSSYEQYF.

This chain joins TRBV6-2 or TRBV6-3 and TRBJ2-1, with D hard to call. The length of the CDR3 is 13 residues. The V and J ends lost 7 bases and 6 bases respectively, with 13 bases between them. The germline V gene has CDR1 MNHEY and CDR2 SVGEGT. Written as DNA, the CDR3 is TGTGCCAGCACGGGTGGCTTGGCCAATGAGCAGTTCTTC. Protein: CASTGGLANEQFF.

V is TRBV24-1 and J is TRBJ2-2, with D perhaps given as TRBD1 or TRBD2 (5 bases each). Germline V CDR1 and CDR2: KGHDR, SFDVKD. The CDR3 covers 12 residues. V dropped 8 bases and J dropped 3 bases, with 6 bases sitting between them. CDR3 protein: CATMGDTGELFF. CDR3 sequence (DNA): TGTGCCACCATGGGGGACACCGGGGAGCTGTTTTTT.

This clonotype was observed at least ten times. The chain couples TRBV20-1 to TRBJ2-6; 7 nucleotides agree with TRBD1. The CDR3 contains 16 residues. Germline V gene sequence: CDR1 DFQATT, CDR2 SNEGSKA (reference sequence). With V trimmed by 7 bases and J by 0 bases, 9 bases remained unmatched. The CDR3, as DNA: TGCAGTGTTGGGACAGATCCATTCTCTGGGGCCAACGTCCTGACTTTC. Protein product: CSVGTDPFSGANVLTF.

Concerning this clonotype: A clone one base away is much larger, so this may be a read error. This likely comes from a read error, as the CDR3 has no conserved phenylalanine or tryptophan at its end. V and J are TRBV4-3 and TRBJ1-1, with a weak D call TRBD1 (5 bases). Germline-derived CDR1 and CDR2 are LGHNA and YSLEER. CDR3 length: 14 amino acids. Trimming removed 5 bases at V and 5 bases at J, with 15 bases between. This chain's CDR3 is CASSKKAGGTEAFS. The CDR3 DNA follows: TGCGCCAGCAGCAAGAAGGCCGGGGGTACTGAAGCTTTCTCT.

This clonotype was seen just once. This chain connects TRBV25-1 to TRBJ2-3; 13 positions agree with TRBD2. The CDR3 loop spans 16 amino acids. CDR1 MGHDK and CDR2 SYGVNS come from the germline V gene. V was clipped by 4 bases and J by 2 bases; unmatched bases: 3. CDR3 region: CASSGGLAGHTDTQYF. The CDR3 nucleotides read TGTGCCAGCAGTGGGGGACTAGCGGGGCACACAGATACGCAGTATTTT.

The chain has TRBV29-1 and TRBJ1-2, with D possibly matching TRBD1 (6 bases). CDR3 size: 13 residues. V was pared by 6 bases and J by 3 bases, with 14 bases between. Germline CDR1 is SQVTM and CDR2 is ANQGSEA. The CDR3 sequence: CSVEGSGDYGYTF. CDR3 coding DNA: TGCAGCGTCGAGGGTTCAGGGGACTATGGCTACACCTTC.

This chain links TRBV10-3 with TRBJ1-1, with D perhaps TRBD1 (6 bases). This CDR3 is built from 12 residues. V was cut by 2 bases and J by 5 bases, with 6 bases left in between. Per the germline V gene, CDR1 is ENHRY and CDR2 is SYGVKD. The CDR3 loop is CAISETGTEAFF. The CDR3, as DNA: TGTGCCATCAGTGAGACAGGGACTGAAGCTTTCTTT.

This clonotype showed up just once. Since a much larger clone is just one base distant, this may be a read error. The chain recombines TRBV12-3 or TRBV12-4 with TRBJ2-7, with 7 bases identical to TRBD2. This CDR3 has 14 residues. V trimming: 4 bases; J trimming: 5 bases; junction bases outside the gene matches: 8. The CDR3 here is CASSYRGGVDEQYF. DNA of the CDR3: TGTGCCAGCAGTTATCGGGGAGGGGTCGACGAGCAGTACTTC.

This chain uses TRBV6-6 with TRBJ1-4, with D hard to call. V lost 5 bases and J 8 bases, leaving 6 bases between the germline ends. The CDR3 sequence is 11 residues long. Germline V gene lookup returns CDR1 MNHNY and CDR2 SVGAGI (reference sequence). The CDR3 is CASSAEEKLFF. CDR3 bases: TGTGCCAGCAGTGCAGAAGAAAAACTGTTTTTT.

This clonotype was detected ten times or more. V and J are TRBV2 and TRBJ1-1; 7 positions match TRBD1. The CDR3 spans 13 residues. Germline lookup yields CDR1 SNHLY and CDR2 FYNNEI. V was pared by 2 bases and J by 6 bases, with 3 bases of the junction left unmatched. CDR3 coding DNA: TGTGCCAGCAGTGAATGGCAGGGGGCTGAAGCTTTCTTT. Residues: CASSEWQGAEAFF.